What follows are 17 T cell receptor beta chains derived from one specimen sequenced in a study of blood T cell repertoires in COVID-19. Assay used: immunoSEQ multiplex PCR; TCRdb lists only in-frame clones, some missing. The sample has roughly 52,000 clones, around nine tenths seen once. Specimen: peripheral blood. All receptors come from a middle-aged man with acute or convalescent COVID-19.

V is TRBV15 and J is TRBJ1-4; 7 bases are shared with TRBD1. V trimming: 10 bases; J trimming: 12 bases; junction bases outside the gene matches: 2. CDR3 length: 9 residues. The germline gives CDR1 LNHNV, CDR2 YYDKDF (reference sequence). The CDR3 reads CARQGELFF. CDR3 sequence (DNA): TGTGCCAGGCAGGGGGAACTGTTTTTT.

This sequence joins TRBV23-1 and TRBJ1-4; possibly TRBD1 for D (6 bases). TRBV23-1 is placed among ORFs of uncertain function. The length of the CDR3 is 14 residues. Deletions cut 8 bases from V and 8 bases from J, with 18 bases between. CDR3 DNA: TGCGCCAGCTTTAGTTACAGGGAAAAAGAAAAACTGTTTTTT. Protein sequence: CASFSYREKEKLFF.

The V gene is TRBV30, the J gene TRBJ1-5; 9 positions agree with TRBD1. The CDR3 totals 18 residues. Germline CDR1 is GTSNPN and CDR2 is SVGIG (reference sequence). With 3 bases clipped from V and 2 bases from J, the junction kept 14 bases outside the gene matches. The CDR3 protein is CAWSLDYRGRLGNQPQHF. The CDR3 DNA reads as TGTGCCTGGAGCCTTGACTACAGGGGGCGCCTTGGCAATCAGCCCCAGCATTTT.

The chain uses TRBV9 and TRBJ2-1; D possibly corresponds to TRBD2 (6 bases). CDR3 length: 15 amino acids. CDR1 SGDLS and CDR2 YYNGEE come from the germline V gene. Trimming removed 0 bases from V and 4 bases from J, with 11 bases in between. The CDR3 DNA is TGTGCCAGCAGCGTAGTGGGAGGCGGGTACAATGAGCAGTTCTTC. It codes for CASSVVGGGYNEQFF.

The V gene is TRBV25-1, the J gene TRBJ2-7; 8 bases align to TRBD2. In germline, CDR1 is MGHDK, CDR2 SYGVNS. V lost 2 bases and J lost 5; bases outside the gene matches: 17. The CDR3 is 18 residues long. The CDR3 region has the DNA TGTGCCAGCAGTGAAGGCTCCCCGGGGGGGCAGGGGATCCACGAGCAGTACTTC. Translating it yields CASSEGSPGGQGIHEQYF.

The rearrangement joins TRBV11-2 to TRBJ1-1, with no clear D. The CDR3 is made up of 13 amino acids. Trimming pared 1 base from V and 1 base from J, leaving 4 bases between. The germline V gene has CDR1 SGHAT and CDR2 FQNNGV. This CDR3 is CASSLAGNTEAFF. The CDR3 coding sequence is TGTGCCAGCAGCTTAGCAGGGAACACTGAAGCTTTCTTT. Based on the CDR3 plus reference TRBV11-2 and TRBJ1-1, the full variable domain is EAGVAQSPRYKIIEKRQSVAFWCNPISGHATLYWYQQILGQGPKLLIQFQNNGVVDDSQLPKDRFSAERLKGVDSTLKIQPAKLEDSAVYLCASSLAGNTEAFFGQGTRLTVV.

The chain combines TRBV2 with TRBJ1-4; no firm D call. From germline, CDR1 is SNHLY and CDR2 FYNNEI. The CDR3 spans 12 residues. Trimming took 9 bases from V and 10 from J, leaving 15 bases between them. This CDR3 is CASTYEGGKLFF. CDR3 coding DNA: TGTGCCAGTACCTACGAAGGAGGAAAACTGTTTTTT.

V gene TRBV21-1 combines with J gene TRBJ1-1. TRBV21-1 is designated a pseudogene. This CDR3 comprises 20 residues. The CDR3 region has the DNA TGTGCCAGCAGCAAAGCCGCAAGCGGTGAAAGGGAGGGGTTGAACACTGAAGCTTTCTTT. It is translated as CASSKAASGEREGLNTEAFF.

This clone appeared a few times. V and J are TRBV11-2 and TRBJ2-5, with D maybe TRBD2 (5 bases). The CDR3 runs to 13 residues. The germline gives CDR1 SGHAT, CDR2 FQNNGV. The germline V and J ends were trimmed by 6 bases and 7 bases, with 15 bases remaining between them. The CDR3 loop is CASSPDPEGTQYF. The CDR3 region has the DNA TGTGCCAGCAGTCCCGATCCCGAGGGGACCCAGTACTTC.

This clone was observed once. The genes are TRBV12-5 and TRBJ2-1; a possible D gene is TRBD1 (6 bases). V was cut by 0 bases and J by 0 bases, with 6 bases left in between. The CDR3 consists of 15 residues. Germline values: CDR1 LGHNT, CDR2 FRNRAP. Written as DNA, the CDR3 is TGTGCTAGTGGTTTGGTGGGGGCCTCCTACAATGAGCAGTTCTTC. This translates into CASGLVGASYNEQFF.

J is TRBJ1-5 and V is TRBV28, with 8 bases fitting TRBD1. The CDR3 is made up of 13 amino acids. The germline gives CDR1 MDHEN, CDR2 SYDVKM. Trimming removed 5 bases from V and 5 bases from J; junction bases left unmatched: 2. CDR3 in DNA: TGTGCCAGCAGTCCAGGGGGCTATCAGCCCCAGCATTTT. Protein sequence: CASSPGGYQPQHF.

The chain joins TRBV3-1 (or the pseudogene TRBV3-2) to TRBJ1-5; D remains ambiguous. This CDR3 is built from 13 residues. Per germline, CDR1 LGHDT and CDR2 YNNKEL (reference sequence). The ends were cut back, 8 bases at V and 3 bases at J, with 11 bases in the middle. CDR3 nucleotide sequence: TGTGCCAGCTCAACGGTTACCAATCAGCCCCAGCATTTT. Translated, it gives CASSTVTNQPQHF.

The chain recombines TRBV5-1 with TRBJ2-2, with D maybe TRBD2 (6 bases). Germline V lookup: CDR1 SGHRS, CDR2 YFSETQ. Trimming left V 4 bases short and J 4 bases short, with 14 bases between. The length of the CDR3 is 15 residues. CDR3 amino acids: CASSPLGGGTGELFF. The CDR3 bases are TGCGCCAGCAGCCCCCTGGGGGGAGGCACCGGGGAGCTGTTTTTT. The entire variable domain, with the rest obtained from reference TRBV5-1 and TRBJ2-2, is as follows: KAGVTQTPRYLIKTRGQQVTLSCSPISGHRSVSWYQQTPGQGLQFLFEYFSETQRNKGNFPGRFSGRQFSNSRSEMNVSTLELGDSALYLCASSPLGGGTGELFFGEGSRLTVL.

This clone was found once. The chain links TRBV10-1 to TRBJ2-2, with 7 nucleotides matching TRBD2. In germline, CDR1 is WNHNN, CDR2 SYGVQD (reference sequence). V was pared by 7 bases and J by 5 bases, with 4 bases of the junction left unmatched. There are 13 residues in the CDR3. Here the CDR3 DNA reads TGCGCCAGCAAGTCGGGGGGAACCGGGGAGCTGTTTTTT. Translation gives CASKSGGTGELFF.

V usage is TRBV19 and J usage is TRBJ1-5; no clear D gene. The CDR3 has 16 amino acids. The V gene's germline CDR1 is LNHDA and CDR2 SQIVND (reference sequence). V was pared by 6 bases and J by 0 bases, with 15 bases between. The CDR3 DNA reads as TGTGCCAGTAGGCCAGAAACCCAAGTTAGCAATCAGCCCCAGCATTTT. Amino acid sequence: CASRPETQVSNQPQHF.

The J gene is TRBJ1-1, the V gene TRBV2, with D hard to call. The CDR3 contains 14 residues. Germline CDR1 is SNHLY and CDR2 is FYNNEI. V shed 2 bases and J shed 1 base, with 8 bases lying between them. The CDR3 loop is CASSELSPNTEAFF. The DNA for the CDR3 is TGTGCCAGCAGTGAACTCAGTCCGAACACTGAAGCTTTCTTT.

The V call is TRBV25-1, the J call TRBJ1-1; 7 bases match TRBD1. The CDR3 is made up of 13 amino acids. V was clipped by 8 bases and J by 11 bases; unmatched bases: 14. Germline CDR1 and CDR2: MGHDK and SYGVNS. The CDR3, as DNA: TGTGCCAGCCACCCGACAGGGCAAGGTTGGGCTTTCTTT. Encoded protein: CASHPTGQGWAFF.